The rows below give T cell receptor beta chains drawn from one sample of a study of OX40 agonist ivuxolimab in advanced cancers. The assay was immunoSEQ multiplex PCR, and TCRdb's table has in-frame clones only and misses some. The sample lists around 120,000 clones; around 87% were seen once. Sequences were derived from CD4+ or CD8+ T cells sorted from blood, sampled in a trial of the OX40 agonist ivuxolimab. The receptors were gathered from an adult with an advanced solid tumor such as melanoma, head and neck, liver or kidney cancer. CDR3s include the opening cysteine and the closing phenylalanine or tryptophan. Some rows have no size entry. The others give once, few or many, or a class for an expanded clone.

CASSLGPGVLTEAFF	NA	TRBV7-2
CSVVVAGGPKYNEQFF	NA	TRBV29-1
CAWMGPGTGGSPLHF	NA	TRBV30
CASSRTGEETQYF	once	TRBV28
CASSLDGQRGGQETQYF	NA	TRBV11-2
CASSPGPMLGYGYTF	NA	TRBV5-6
CASNPPRTLAKNIQYF	NA	TRBV6-6
CASSEGGNQETQYF	once	TRBV6-1
CASSPRRGDTGELFF	NA	TRBV19
CASTKQGGNEQFF	NA	TRBV6-1
CASSLDRSYEQYF	NA	TRBV5-1
CASSQEKVSSYGYTF	NA	TRBV4-3
CASSLRQGAVTDTQYF	NA	TRBV7-6
CASSPGGTGGEKLFF	NA	TRBV5-1
CSVGGPPLSYEQYF	once	TRBV29-1
CAISEPQGILPGELFF	NA	TRBV10-3
CASSAHRGGDTIYF	NA	TRBV18
CAWDRGMYTEAFF	NA	TRBV30
CASSPGLAGTEQYF	NA	TRBV11-2
CASSVVEGAYGYTF	NA	TRBV9
CASARATSNYGYTF	NA	TRBV6-6
CASSRVWGAEGNTIYF	NA	TRBV4-3
CASALDREVYTF	few	TRBV18
CAGLRQDLYEQYF	NA	TRBV2
CASSTHDRYNEQFF	NA	TRBV7-2